This TCR beta chain appears in the sequencing data of a study of chemoradiotherapy in HPV16-positive cancers. This clone was detected only a few times. Profiled with immunoSEQ multiplex PCR; TCRdb holds only in-frame clones, not every one. This sample has fewer than 18,000 clones, with 60% to 85% found just once. Looked up from germline, CDR1 is MDHEN and CDR2 is SYDVKM. V was pared by 6 bases and J by 2 bases, with 14 bases between. The CDR3 consists of 15 residues. V gene TRBV28 combines with J gene TRBJ1-5; TRBD1 might be the D (5 bases). The TCR comes from a human donor with HPV-associated anogenital cancer. Sample acquisition took place from a patient who underwent chemoradiotherapy. The CDR3 region has the DNA TGTGCCAGCAGGTACCGGGACGGTCGCAATCAGCCCCAGCATTTT. Its protein is CASRYRDGRNQPQHF.